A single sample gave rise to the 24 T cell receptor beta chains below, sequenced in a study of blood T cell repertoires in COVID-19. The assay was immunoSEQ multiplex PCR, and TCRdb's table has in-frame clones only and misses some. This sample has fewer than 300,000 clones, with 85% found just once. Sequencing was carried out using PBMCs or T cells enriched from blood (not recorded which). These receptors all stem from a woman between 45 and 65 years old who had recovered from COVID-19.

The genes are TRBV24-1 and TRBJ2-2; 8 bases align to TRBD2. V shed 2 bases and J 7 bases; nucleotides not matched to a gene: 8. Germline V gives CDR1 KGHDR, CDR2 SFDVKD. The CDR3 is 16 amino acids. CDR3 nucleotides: TGTGCCACCAGTGATTCGCGGGAGGTAGAGGGCGGGGAGCTGTTTTTT. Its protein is CATSDSREVEGGELFF.

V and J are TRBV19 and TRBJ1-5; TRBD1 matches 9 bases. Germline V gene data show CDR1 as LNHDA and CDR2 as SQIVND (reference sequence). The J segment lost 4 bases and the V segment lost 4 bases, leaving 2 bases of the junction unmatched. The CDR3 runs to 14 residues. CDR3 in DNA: TGTGCCAGTAGTAGACAGGGGGAAAATCAGCCCCAGCATTTT. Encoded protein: CASSRQGENQPQHF.

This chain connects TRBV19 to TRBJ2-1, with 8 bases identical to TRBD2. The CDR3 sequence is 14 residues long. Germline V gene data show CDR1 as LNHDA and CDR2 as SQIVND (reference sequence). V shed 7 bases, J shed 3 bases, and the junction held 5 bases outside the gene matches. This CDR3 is CASTLTSGYNEQFF. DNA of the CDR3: TGTGCCAGTACCTTAACTAGCGGCTACAATGAGCAGTTCTTC.

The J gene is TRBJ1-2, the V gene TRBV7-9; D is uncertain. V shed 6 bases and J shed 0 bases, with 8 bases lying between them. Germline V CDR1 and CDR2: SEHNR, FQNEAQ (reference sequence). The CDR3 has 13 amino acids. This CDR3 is CASRYHTNYGYTF. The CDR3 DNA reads TGTGCCAGCAGATACCACACTAACTATGGCTACACCTTC.

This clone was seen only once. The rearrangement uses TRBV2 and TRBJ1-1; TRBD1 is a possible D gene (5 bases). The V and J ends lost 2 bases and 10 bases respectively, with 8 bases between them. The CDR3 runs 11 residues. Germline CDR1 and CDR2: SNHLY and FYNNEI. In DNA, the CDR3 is TGTGCCAGCAGTGAATGGGGGGGAGCTTTCTTT. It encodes CASSEWGGAFF.

This CDR3 reads CASSLEGRVDYGYTF. The CDR3, as DNA: TGTGCCAGCAGCTTAGAGGGGCGCGTGGACTATGGCTACACCTTC. The chain employs TRBV7-6 and TRBJ1-2; a possible D gene is TRBD1 (5 bases). Germline CDR1 SGHVS, CDR2 FNYEAQ. V lost 1 base and J 3 bases, leaving 12 bases between the germline ends. This CDR3 has 15 residues.

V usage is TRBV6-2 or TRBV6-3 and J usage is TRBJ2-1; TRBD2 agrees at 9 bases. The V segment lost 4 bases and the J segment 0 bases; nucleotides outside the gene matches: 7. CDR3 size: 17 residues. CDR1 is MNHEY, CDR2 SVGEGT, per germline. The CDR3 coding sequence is TGTGCCAGCAGTTTCGGACTAGCGATTAGCTCCTACAATGAGCAGTTCTTC. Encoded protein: CASSFGLAISSYNEQFF.

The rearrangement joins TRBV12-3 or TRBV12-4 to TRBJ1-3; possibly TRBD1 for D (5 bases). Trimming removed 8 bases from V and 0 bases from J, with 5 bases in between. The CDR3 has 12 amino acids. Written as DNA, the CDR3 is TGTGCCAGCGACAGCTCTGGAAACACCATATATTTT. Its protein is CASDSSGNTIYF.

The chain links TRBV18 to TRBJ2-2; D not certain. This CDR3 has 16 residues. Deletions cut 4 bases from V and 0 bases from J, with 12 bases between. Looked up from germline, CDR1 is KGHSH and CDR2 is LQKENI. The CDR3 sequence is CASSRGPNSNTGELFF. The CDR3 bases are TGTGCCAGCTCACGAGGCCCGAATTCGAACACCGGGGAGCTGTTTTTT.

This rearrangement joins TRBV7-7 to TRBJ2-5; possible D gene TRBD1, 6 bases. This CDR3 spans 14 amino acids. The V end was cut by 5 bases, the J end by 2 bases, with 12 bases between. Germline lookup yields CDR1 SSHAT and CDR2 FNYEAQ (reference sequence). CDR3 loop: CASSTGHLQETQYF. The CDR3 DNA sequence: TGTGCCAGCAGCACGGGACACCTACAAGAGACCCAGTACTTC. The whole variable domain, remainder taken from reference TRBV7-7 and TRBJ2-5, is GAGVSQSPRYKVTKRGQDVTLRCDPISSHATLYWYQQALGQGPEFLTYFNYEAQPDKSGLPSDRFSAERPEGSISTLTIQRTEQRDSAMYRCASSTGHLQETQYFGPGTRLLVL.

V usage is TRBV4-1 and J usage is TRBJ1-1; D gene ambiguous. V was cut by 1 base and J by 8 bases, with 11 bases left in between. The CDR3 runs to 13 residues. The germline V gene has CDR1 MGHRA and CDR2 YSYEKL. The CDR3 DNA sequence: TGCGCCAGCAGCCAAGTTGGCCGCTTAGAAGCTTTCTTT. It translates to CASSQVGRLEAFF.

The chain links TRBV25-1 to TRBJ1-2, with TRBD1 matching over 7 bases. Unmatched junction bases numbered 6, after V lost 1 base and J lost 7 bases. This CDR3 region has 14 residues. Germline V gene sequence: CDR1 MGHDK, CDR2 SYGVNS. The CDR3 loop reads CASSESVRGSGYTF. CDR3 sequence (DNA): TGTGCCAGCAGTGAATCTGTCAGGGGGAGTGGCTACACCTTC.

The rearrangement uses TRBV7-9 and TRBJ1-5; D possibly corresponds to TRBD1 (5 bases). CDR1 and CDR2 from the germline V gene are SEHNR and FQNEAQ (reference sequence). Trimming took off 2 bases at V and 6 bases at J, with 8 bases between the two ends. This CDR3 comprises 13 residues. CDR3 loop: CASSLTGVQPQHF. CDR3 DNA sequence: TGTGCCAGCAGCTTAACGGGGGTTCAGCCCCAGCATTTT.

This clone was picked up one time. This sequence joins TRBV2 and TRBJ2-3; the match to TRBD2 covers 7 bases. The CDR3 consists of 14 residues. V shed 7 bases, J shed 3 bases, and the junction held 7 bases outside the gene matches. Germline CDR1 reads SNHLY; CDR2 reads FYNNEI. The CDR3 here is CASKVGGGTDTQYF. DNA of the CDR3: TGTGCCAGCAAGGTGGGCGGGGGTACAGATACGCAGTATTTT.

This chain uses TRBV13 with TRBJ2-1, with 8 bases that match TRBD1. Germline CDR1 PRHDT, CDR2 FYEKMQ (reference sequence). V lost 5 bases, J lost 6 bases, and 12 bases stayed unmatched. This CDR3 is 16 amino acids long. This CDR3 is CASSASPGQESNEQFF. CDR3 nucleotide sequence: TGTGCCAGCAGCGCAAGCCCGGGACAGGAGAGCAATGAGCAGTTCTTC.

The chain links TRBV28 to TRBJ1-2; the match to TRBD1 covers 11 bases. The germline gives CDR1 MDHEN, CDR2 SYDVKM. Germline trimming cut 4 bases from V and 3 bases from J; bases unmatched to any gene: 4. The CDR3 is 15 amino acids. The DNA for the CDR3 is TGTGCCAGCAGTTGGGGGACAGGGGGTTACTATGGCTACACCTTC. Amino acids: CASSWGTGGYYGYTF.

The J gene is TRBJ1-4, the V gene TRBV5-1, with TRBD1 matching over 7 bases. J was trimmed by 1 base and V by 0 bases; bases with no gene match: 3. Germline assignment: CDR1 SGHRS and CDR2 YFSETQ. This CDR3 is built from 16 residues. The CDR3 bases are TGCGCCAGCAGCTTGGCCCGACAGGGAACTAATGAAAAACTGTTTTTT. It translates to CASSLARQGTNEKLFF. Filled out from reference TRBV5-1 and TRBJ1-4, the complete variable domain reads KAGVTQTPRYLIKTRGQQVTLSCSPISGHRSVSWYQQTPGQGLQFLFEYFSETQRNKGNFPGRFSGRQFSNSRSEMNVSTLELGDSALYLCASSLARQGTNEKLFFGSGTQLSVL.

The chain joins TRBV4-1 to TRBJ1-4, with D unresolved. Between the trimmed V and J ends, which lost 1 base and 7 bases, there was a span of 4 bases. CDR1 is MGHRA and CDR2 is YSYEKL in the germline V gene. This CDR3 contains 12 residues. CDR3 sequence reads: CASSQVIEKLFF. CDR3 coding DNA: TGCGCCAGCAGCCAAGTTATTGAAAAACTGTTTTTT.

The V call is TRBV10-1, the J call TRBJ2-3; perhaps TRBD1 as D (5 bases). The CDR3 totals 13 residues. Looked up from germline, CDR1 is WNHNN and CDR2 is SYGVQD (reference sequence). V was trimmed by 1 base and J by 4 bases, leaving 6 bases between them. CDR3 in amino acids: CASSEFRADTQYF. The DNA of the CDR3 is TGCGCCAGCAGTGAGTTCAGGGCAGATACGCAGTATTTT.

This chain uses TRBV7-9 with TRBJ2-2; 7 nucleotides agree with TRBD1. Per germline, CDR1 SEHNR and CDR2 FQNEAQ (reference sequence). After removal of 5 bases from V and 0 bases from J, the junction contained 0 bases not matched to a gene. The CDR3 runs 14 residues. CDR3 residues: CASSGTANTGELFF. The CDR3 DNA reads TGTGCCAGCAGCGGGACAGCGAACACCGGGGAGCTGTTTTTT.

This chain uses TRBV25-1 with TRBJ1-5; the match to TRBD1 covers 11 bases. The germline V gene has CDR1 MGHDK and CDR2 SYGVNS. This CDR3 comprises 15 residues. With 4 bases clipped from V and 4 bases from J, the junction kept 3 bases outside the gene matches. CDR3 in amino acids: CASSAGQGVNQPQHF. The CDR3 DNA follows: TGTGCCAGCAGTGCGGGACAGGGGGTGAATCAGCCCCAGCATTTT.

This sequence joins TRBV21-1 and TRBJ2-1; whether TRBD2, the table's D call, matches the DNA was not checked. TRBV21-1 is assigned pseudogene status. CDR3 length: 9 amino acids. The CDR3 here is CASEGEQFF. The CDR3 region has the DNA TGTGCCAGCGAGGGTGAGCAGTTCTTC.

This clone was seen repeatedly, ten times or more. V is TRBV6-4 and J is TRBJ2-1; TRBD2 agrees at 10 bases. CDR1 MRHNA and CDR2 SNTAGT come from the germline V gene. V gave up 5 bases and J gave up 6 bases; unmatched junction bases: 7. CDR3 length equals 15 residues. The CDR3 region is CASSTSGGEINEQFF. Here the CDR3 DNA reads TGTGCCAGCAGTACGAGCGGGGGGGAAATCAATGAGCAGTTCTTC.

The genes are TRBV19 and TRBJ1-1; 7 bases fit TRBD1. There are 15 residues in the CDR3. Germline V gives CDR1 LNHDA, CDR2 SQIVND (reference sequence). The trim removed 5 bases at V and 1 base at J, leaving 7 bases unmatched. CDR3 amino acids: CASSPQGVENTEAFF. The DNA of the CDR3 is TGTGCCAGTAGTCCTCAGGGGGTAGAGAACACTGAAGCTTTCTTT.